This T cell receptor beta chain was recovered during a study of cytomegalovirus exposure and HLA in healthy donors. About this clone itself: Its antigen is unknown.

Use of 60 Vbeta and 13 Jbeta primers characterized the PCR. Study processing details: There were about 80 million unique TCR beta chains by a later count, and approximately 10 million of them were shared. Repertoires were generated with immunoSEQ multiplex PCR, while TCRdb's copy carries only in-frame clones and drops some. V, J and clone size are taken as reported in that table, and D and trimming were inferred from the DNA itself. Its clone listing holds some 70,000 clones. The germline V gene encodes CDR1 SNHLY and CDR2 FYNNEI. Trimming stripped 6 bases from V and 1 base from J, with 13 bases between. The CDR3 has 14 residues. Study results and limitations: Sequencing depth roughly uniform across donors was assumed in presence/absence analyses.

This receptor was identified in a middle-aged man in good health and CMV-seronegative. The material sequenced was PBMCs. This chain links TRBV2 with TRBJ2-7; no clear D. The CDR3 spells CASSERLVSYEQYF. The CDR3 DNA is TGTGCCAGCAGCGAGAGACTGGTATCCTACGAGCAGTACTTC.